These 28 T cell receptor beta chains were sequenced from one sample in a study of T cell responses to AZD1222 COVID-19 vaccine. Using immunoSEQ multiplex PCR, the repertoire was profiled, and TCRdb retains in-frame clones only, with some absent. The sample includes fewer than 130,000 clones, 88% of them seen just once. The sample was peripheral blood, taken on day 0 of AZD1222 vaccination. The receptor source for this set is an adult in good health.

The gene calls are TRBV30 and TRBJ2-7; tentative D call: TRBD2 (6 bases). The CDR3 spans 12 residues. The germline V gene has CDR1 GTSNPN and CDR2 SVGIG (reference sequence). The V gene lost 4 bases and the J gene lost 2 bases, with 9 bases spanning the gap. The CDR3 loop is CAWIGRTYEQYF. DNA for the CDR3: TGTGCCTGGATAGGGAGGACCTACGAGCAGTACTTC.

This clone was observed once. The genes are TRBV27 and TRBJ1-1; D is ambiguous. Between the trimmed V and J ends, which lost 0 bases and 3 bases, there was a span of 8 bases. The CDR3 contains 14 residues. The germline CDR1 and CDR2 sequences are MNHEY and SMNVEV (reference sequence). CDR3 DNA: TGTGCCAGCAGTTTATCTATACGTTACACTGAAGCTTTCTTT. This gives the protein CASSLSIRYTEAFF.

The V call is TRBV29-1, the J call TRBJ2-7; no firm D call. Germline loops: CDR1 SQVTM, CDR2 ANQGSEA. The CDR3 runs to 14 residues. Trimming stripped 0 bases from V and 3 bases from J, with 12 bases between. CDR3 coding DNA: TGCAGCGTTGAAGATCCGGAGAACCGCTACGAGCAGTACTTC. Amino acid sequence: CSVEDPENRYEQYF.

The rearrangement uses TRBV5-1 and TRBJ2-7, with D perhaps matching TRBD1 (5 bases). Trimming took 3 bases from V and 0 from J, leaving 10 bases between them. This CDR3 is 14 amino acids long. Germline CDR1 SGHRS, CDR2 YFSETQ. The CDR3 loop is CASSSRQNSYEQYF. For the CDR3, the DNA is TGCGCCAGCAGCTCCCGACAGAACTCCTACGAGCAGTACTTC.

J is TRBJ1-1 and V is TRBV5-1; D is perhaps TRBD1 (5 bases). Between the trimmed V and J ends, which lost 0 bases and 3 bases, there was a span of 12 bases. Looked up from germline, CDR1 is SGHRS and CDR2 is YFSETQ. The CDR3 loop spans 15 amino acids. The CDR3 coding sequence is TGCGCCAGCAGCTTGGAAGGCAGGGCCGACACTGAAGCTTTCTTT. Translation gives CASSLEGRADTEAFF. Full variable domain (missing parts from reference TRBV5-1 and TRBJ1-1): KAGVTQTPRYLIKTRGQQVTLSCSPISGHRSVSWYQQTPGQGLQFLFEYFSETQRNKGNFPGRFSGRQFSNSRSEMNVSTLELGDSALYLCASSLEGRADTEAFFGQGTRLTVV.

CDR3 nucleotides: TGTGCCAGCAGCTTACGAGGTTACGAGCAGTACTTC. Translated, it gives CASSLRGYEQYF. The chain links TRBV5-4 to TRBJ2-7; D is uncertain. Trimming cost V 2 bases and J 4 bases, with 7 bases left between them. Germline V gene data show CDR1 as SGHNT and CDR2 as YYREEE (reference sequence). This CDR3 has 12 residues.

The chain joins TRBV19 to TRBJ2-2; 8 nucleotides align to TRBD2. The J segment lost 2 bases and the V segment lost 4 bases, leaving 9 bases of the junction unmatched. Per germline, CDR1 LNHDA and CDR2 SQIVND (reference sequence). There are 17 residues in the CDR3. The CDR3 protein is CASSRISGSLNTGELFF. CDR3 nucleotides: TGTGCCAGTAGTAGGATCAGCGGGAGCCTTAACACCGGGGAGCTGTTTTTT.

V gene TRBV19 combines with J gene TRBJ1-2, with 7 bases identical to TRBD1. In germline, CDR1 is LNHDA, CDR2 SQIVND (reference sequence). Trimming removed 3 bases from V and 8 bases from J; junction bases left unmatched: 6. The CDR3 sequence is 13 residues long. CDR3 sequence (DNA): TGTGCCAGTAGTATCAGCCCGGGACAGGGCTACACCTTC. It specifies CASSISPGQGYTF.

The chain links TRBV19 to TRBJ2-1, with 14 nucleotides matching TRBD2. Losses at the gene ends were 1 base for V and 8 bases for J; bases not matched to a gene: 7. Germline lookup yields CDR1 LNHDA and CDR2 SQIVND (reference sequence). This CDR3 has 17 residues. The CDR3 spells CASSIGLAGGPIDEQFF. CDR3 DNA sequence: TGTGCCAGTAGTATAGGACTAGCGGGAGGGCCTATCGATGAGCAGTTCTTC. Based on the CDR3 plus reference TRBV19 and TRBJ2-1, the full variable domain is DGGITQSPKYLFRKEGQNVTLSCEQNLNHDAMYWYRQDPGQGLRLIYYSQIVNDFQKGDIAEGYSVSREKKESFPLTVTSAQKNPTAFYLCASSIGLAGGPIDEQFFGPGTRLTVL.

In this sample, this clone turned up a few times. The chain uses TRBV5-6 and TRBJ2-7, with a weak D call TRBD2 (6 bases). Germline CDR1 reads SGHDT; CDR2 reads YYEEEE. The V end lost 4 bases, the J end lost 6 bases, and 26 bases lay between the germline ends. The CDR3 is 17 amino acids. This CDR3 is CASSRGRPGLTPREQYF. The CDR3 DNA sequence: TGTGCCAGCAGCCGCGGGCGTCCGGGACTGACCCCTCGCGAGCAGTACTTC. Supplemented by reference TRBV5-6 and TRBJ2-7, the full variable domain reads DAGVTQSPTHLIKTRGQQVTLRCSPKSGHDTVSWYQQALGQGPQFIFQYYEEEERQRGNFPDRFSGHQFPNYSSELNVNALLLGDSALYLCASSRGRPGLTPREQYFGPGTRLTVT.

The gene calls are TRBV4-1 and TRBJ2-5; 9 bases align to TRBD1. CDR1 is MGHRA, CDR2 YSYEKL, per germline. The CDR3 consists of 15 residues. The junction had 4 bases not matched to a gene; V was cut back by 0 bases and J by 5 bases. CDR3 residues: CASSQEGQGGETQYF. The CDR3 DNA sequence: TGCGCCAGCAGCCAAGAGGGACAGGGCGGGGAGACCCAGTACTTC.

The chain employs TRBV12-3 or TRBV12-4 and TRBJ1-5; D call uncertain. V lost 1 base, J lost 11 bases, and 6 bases lay in between. There are 11 residues in the CDR3. The CDR3 sequence is CASSLGITQHF. DNA of the CDR3: TGTGCCAGCAGTTTAGGTATAACCCAGCATTTT.

The J gene is TRBJ2-7, the V gene TRBV7-9, with TRBD1 matching over 9 bases. The germline CDR1 and CDR2 sequences are SEHNR and FQNEAQ (reference sequence). The V gene end was trimmed by 1 base and the J gene end by 6 bases; junction bases not matched to a gene: 7. The CDR3 spans 15 residues. In DNA form, the CDR3 reads TGTGCCAGCAGCTTAGAGGGGACAGGGCAGGGCGAGCAGTACTTC. This encodes CASSLEGTGQGEQYF.

The chain couples TRBV7-9 to TRBJ2-2, with 7 bases fitting TRBD2. CDR3 length: 15 residues. The germline gives CDR1 SEHNR, CDR2 FQNEAQ (reference sequence). The ends lost 0 bases at V and 6 bases at J; junction bases unmatched: 4. CDR3 in amino acids: CASSLAGGHPGELFF. The CDR3 DNA sequence: TGTGCCAGCAGCTTAGCGGGAGGGCATCCCGGGGAGCTGTTTTTT.

This sequence joins TRBV6-5 and TRBJ2-7; D not certain. Trimming pared 8 bases from V and 2 bases from J, leaving 19 bases between. Germline V gene lookup returns CDR1 MNHEY and CDR2 SVGAGI. This CDR3 is built from 15 residues. Here the CDR3 DNA reads TGTGCCAGCTTACTTAATCATATCTCGCCCTACGAGCAGTACTTC. Its protein is CASLLNHISPYEQYF.

The gene calls are TRBV27 and TRBJ2-2; a possible D gene is TRBD2 (6 bases). The CDR3 contains 14 residues. V gave up 6 bases and J gave up 4 bases, with 12 bases separating them. Per the germline V gene, CDR1 is MNHEY and CDR2 is SMNVEV (reference sequence). CDR3 bases: TGTGCCAGCAGCCTCATCGGGAGCACCGGGGAGCTGTTTTTT. Its translation is CASSLIGSTGELFF.

The rearrangement uses TRBV28 and TRBJ1-2; D might be TRBD1 (6 bases). Per germline, CDR1 MDHEN and CDR2 SYDVKM. V lost 6 bases to trimming and J lost 4 bases, with 15 bases between them. This CDR3 comprises 14 residues. The CDR3 is CASRPGTPPYGYTF. As DNA, the CDR3 is TGTGCCAGCAGACCCGGGACACCGCCCTATGGCTACACCTTC.

The rearrangement joins TRBV7-2 to TRBJ1-2, with 10 bases aligning to TRBD1. The germline CDR1 and CDR2 sequences are SGHTA and FQGNSA. This CDR3 spans 15 amino acids. V was clipped by 5 bases and J by 1 base; unmatched bases: 4. The CDR3 coding sequence is TGTGCCAGCAGCACGGGACAGGGGCTTAACTATGGCTACACCTTC. Protein sequence: CASSTGQGLNYGYTF.

The V gene is TRBV12-5, the J gene TRBJ2-5; 7 bases match TRBD2. From germline, CDR1 is LGHNT and CDR2 FRNRAP. The CDR3 runs 14 residues. Trimming cost V 6 bases and J 5 bases; bases outside gene matches: 9. The CDR3 sequence is CASGPGLRVETQYF. The DNA for the CDR3 is TGTGCTAGTGGCCCGGGACTACGCGTGGAGACCCAGTACTTC.

The chain links TRBV6-1 to TRBJ2-1; no clear D. Trimming cost V 0 bases and J 4 bases, with 10 bases left between them. The germline CDR1 and CDR2 sequences are MNHNS and SASEGT. The CDR3 runs to 15 residues. The CDR3 is CASSEAPQVYNEQFF. The CDR3 DNA reads TGTGCCAGCAGTGAAGCGCCCCAGGTATACAATGAGCAGTTCTTC.

Here the CDR3 DNA reads TGTGCCATCAGTGCGGGGGAGAGCTCCTACGAGCAGTACTTC. It specifies CAISAGESSYEQYF. The chain uses TRBV10-3 and TRBJ2-7, with D tentatively TRBD2 (6 bases). The CDR3 contains 14 residues. V lost 4 bases and J 0 bases, leaving 10 bases between the germline ends. CDR1 is ENHRY and CDR2 is SYGVKD in the germline V gene.

V and J are TRBV5-4 and TRBJ2-5; 8 bases are shared with TRBD1. Germline V gene lookup returns CDR1 SGHNT and CDR2 YYREEE (reference sequence). CDR3 length: 14 amino acids. V lost 4 bases, J lost 2 bases, and 4 bases stayed unmatched. As DNA, the CDR3 is TGTGCCAGCAGCGAGACAGGGGCGCAAGAGACCCAGTACTTC. Protein: CASSETGAQETQYF.

The chain uses TRBV14 and TRBJ1-1; no clear D. The germline V and J ends were trimmed by 1 base and 3 bases, with 6 bases remaining between them. Germline CDR1 and CDR2: SGHDN and FVKESK. The CDR3 is 13 amino acids. The CDR3 sequence is CASSQGQYTEAFF. In DNA, the CDR3 is TGTGCCAGCAGCCAAGGGCAGTACACTGAAGCTTTCTTT.

The chain employs TRBV5-8 and TRBJ1-6; 8 positions agree with TRBD1. With 2 bases clipped from V and 1 base from J, the junction kept 8 bases outside the gene matches. Germline CDR1 and CDR2: SGHTS and YDEGEE. The CDR3 spans 18 residues. In DNA, the CDR3 is TGTGCCAGCAGCTTTGGACAGGGTTATTGGTCCTATAATTCACCCCTCCACTTT. It codes for CASSFGQGYWSYNSPLHF.

V usage is TRBV11-2 and J usage is TRBJ1-2; D is unresolved. This CDR3 contains 13 residues. V lost 0 bases to trimming and J lost 7 bases, with 9 bases between them. Germline V gives CDR1 SGHAT, CDR2 FQNNGV. DNA of the CDR3: TGTGCCAGCAGCTTAGAAAGGGCCGCTGGCTACACCTTC. Protein product: CASSLERAAGYTF.

The V call is TRBV7-2, the J call TRBJ2-5; no reliable D call. Trimming cost V 3 bases and J 2 bases, with 10 bases left between them. Germline CDR1 reads SGHTA; CDR2 reads FQGNSA. The CDR3 covers 14 residues. For the CDR3, the DNA is TGTGCCAGCAGCTTTTTTGGAATTCAAGAGACCCAGTACTTC. Amino acids: CASSFFGIQETQYF.

The chain is built from TRBV5-1 and TRBJ2-7; D gene ambiguous. The germline CDR1 and CDR2 sequences are SGHRS and YFSETQ. The CDR3 totals 14 residues. The germline V and J ends were trimmed by 3 bases and 0 bases, with 10 bases remaining between them. The CDR3 reads CASSSQLSSYEQYF. The CDR3 DNA sequence: TGCGCCAGCAGCTCGCAGCTCAGCTCCTACGAGCAGTACTTC.

This chain connects TRBV11-2 to TRBJ1-1; D is unclear. The CDR3 is 15 residues long. Between the trimmed V and J ends, which lost 5 bases and 5 bases, there was a span of 18 bases. Germline CDR1 SGHAT, CDR2 FQNNGV. The CDR3 DNA is TGTGCCAGCAGCCGATCGGGGAATGGGCGGACTGAAGCTTTCTTT. Translation gives CASSRSGNGRTEAFF.